This T cell receptor (beta chain) was identified during a study of cytomegalovirus exposure and HLA in healthy donors. The PCR made use of 60 Vbeta and 13 Jbeta primers. Profiled with immunoSEQ multiplex PCR; TCRdb holds only in-frame clones, not every one. The profile shows about 160,000 clones, around 79% of them singletons. CDR1 and CDR2 (germline): SGHTA, FQGNSA. This CDR3 contains 15 residues. After removal of 5 bases from V and 6 bases from J, the junction contained 8 bases not matched to a gene. The sequenced sample consisted of PBMCs. The receptor's source is a female donor in good health and CMV-seronegative. The rearrangement joins TRBV7-2 to TRBJ2-2; 8 bases are a match to TRBD1. The CDR3 DNA follows: TGTGCCAGCAGCCTCTCGACAGGGGAGGCCGGGGAGCTGTTTTTT. As protein: CASSLSTGEAGELFF.